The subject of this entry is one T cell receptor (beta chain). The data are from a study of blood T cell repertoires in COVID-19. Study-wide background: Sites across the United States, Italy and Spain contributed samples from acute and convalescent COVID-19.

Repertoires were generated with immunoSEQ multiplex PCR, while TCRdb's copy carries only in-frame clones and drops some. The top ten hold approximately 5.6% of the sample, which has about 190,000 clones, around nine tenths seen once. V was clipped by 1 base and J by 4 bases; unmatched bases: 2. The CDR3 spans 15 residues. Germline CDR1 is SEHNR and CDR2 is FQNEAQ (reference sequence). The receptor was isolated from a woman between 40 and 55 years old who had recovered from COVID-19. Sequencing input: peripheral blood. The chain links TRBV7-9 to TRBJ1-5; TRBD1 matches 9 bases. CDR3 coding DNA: TGTGCCAGCAGCTTAGGCGACAGGGGGAATCAGCCCCAGCATTTT. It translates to CASSLGDRGNQPQHF.